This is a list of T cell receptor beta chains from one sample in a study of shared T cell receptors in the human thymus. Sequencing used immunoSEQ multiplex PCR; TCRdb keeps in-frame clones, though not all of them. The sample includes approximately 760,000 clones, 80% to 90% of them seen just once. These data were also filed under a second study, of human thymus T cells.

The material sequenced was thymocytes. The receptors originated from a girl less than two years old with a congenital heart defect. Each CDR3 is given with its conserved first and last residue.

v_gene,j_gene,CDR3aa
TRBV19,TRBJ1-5,CASSSSGVGRPQHF
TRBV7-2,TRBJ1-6,CASSRSGLHGSPLHF
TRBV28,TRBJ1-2,CASSFLANYGYTF
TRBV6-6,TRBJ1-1,CASSYRQGWNTEAFF
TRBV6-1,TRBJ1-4,CASSGRHSETEKLFF
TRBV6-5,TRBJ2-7,CASSPGQISSYEQYF
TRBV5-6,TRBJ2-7,CASSLFGDRTYEQYF
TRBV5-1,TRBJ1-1,CASSSRDREMAFF
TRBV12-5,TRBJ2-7,CASLPDRGYEQYF
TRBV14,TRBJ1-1,CASSQRGADWRTEAFF
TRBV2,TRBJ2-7,CASSDAPRGYEQYF
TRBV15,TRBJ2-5,CATSGRLEGGQETQYF
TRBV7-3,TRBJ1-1,CASSANRGTEAFF
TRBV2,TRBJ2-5,CASNQGQHIHVQETQYF
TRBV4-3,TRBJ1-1,CASSHGQMNTEAFF
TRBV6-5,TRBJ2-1,CASRTQGHEQFF